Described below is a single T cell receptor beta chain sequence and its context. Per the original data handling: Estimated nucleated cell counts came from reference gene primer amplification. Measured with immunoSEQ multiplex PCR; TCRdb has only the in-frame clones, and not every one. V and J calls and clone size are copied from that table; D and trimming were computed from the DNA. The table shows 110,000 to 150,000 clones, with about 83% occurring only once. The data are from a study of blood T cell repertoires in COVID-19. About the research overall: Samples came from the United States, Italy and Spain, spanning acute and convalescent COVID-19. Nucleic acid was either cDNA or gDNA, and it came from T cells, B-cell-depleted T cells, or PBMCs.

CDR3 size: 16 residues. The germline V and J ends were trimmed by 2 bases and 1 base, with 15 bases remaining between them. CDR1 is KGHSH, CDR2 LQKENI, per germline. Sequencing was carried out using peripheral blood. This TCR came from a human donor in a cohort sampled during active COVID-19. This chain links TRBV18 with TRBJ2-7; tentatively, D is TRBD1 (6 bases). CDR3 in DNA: TGTGCCAGCTCACCATGGAACAGGGAAGGGTCCTACGAGCAGTACTTC. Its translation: CASSPWNREGSYEQYF.